This T cell receptor (beta chain) was obtained from a study of siplizumab effects on memory and regulatory T cells. General observations from the study: Treatment with siplizumab left mappable alloreactive CD4+ clones averaging approximately 62% Treg-derived, compared with 25% to 30% in controls. Siplizumab caused a significant drop in alloreactive sequences traceable to unstimulated CD4+ memory cells. The authors did not confirm suppressive function in proliferating Tregs from siplizumab cultures.

On this clone: What it recognizes is unknown.

Trimming removed 5 bases from V and 7 bases from J; junction bases left unmatched: 11. CDR1 is LNHDA and CDR2 is SQIVND in the germline V gene (reference sequence). This CDR3 spans 14 amino acids. Generated by immunoSEQ multiplex PCR, the TCRdb table keeps only in-frame clones and is missing some. The table shows about 120,000 clones, with about 94% occurring only once. The chain couples TRBV19 to TRBJ2-7, with 7 bases aligning to TRBD1. Sequenced: non-Treg CD4+ T cells sorted from blood. This TCR derives from a human donor in good health. DNA for the CDR3: TGTGCCAGTAGTCACAGGGGACGTGCAGGTGAGCAGTACTTC. Encoded protein: CASSHRGRAGEQYF.